These 25 T cell receptor beta chains originate from one sample sequenced in a study of monozygotic twins with inflammatory bowel disease. TCRdb reprocessed the 5' RACE reads and keeps a single row for each CDR3 protein, giving no DNA. With 150,000 to 200,000 distinct CDR3 sequences in the sample, the ten largest clones hold less than 8%. Input material: blood. These receptors originate from a human donor with ulcerative colitis or Crohn's disease, or a healthy co-twin of an affected twin (not recorded which).

The rearrangement links TRBV3-1 to TRBJ1-3. This CDR3 region has 16 residues. Per germline, CDR1 LGHDT and CDR2 YNNKEL (reference sequence). The CDR3 protein is CASSQVFGGTGNTIYF.

This chain connects TRBV20-1 to TRBJ2-7. Germline values: CDR1 DFQATT, CDR2 SNEGSKA (reference sequence). The CDR3 is 13 amino acids. The CDR3 region is CSARTGTTYEQYF.

The chain uses TRBV30 and TRBJ2-7; TCRdb's D call of TRBD1 is untestable without DNA. The CDR3 runs 14 residues. Germline lookup yields CDR1 GTSNPN and CDR2 SVGIG (reference sequence). The CDR3 spells CAWGVGTGSYEQYF. Using reference TRBV30 and TRBJ2-7 for the parts outside the CDR3, the full variable domain is SQTIHQWPATLVQPVGSPLSLECTVEGTSNPNLYWYRQAAGRGLQLLFYSVGIGQISSEVPQNLSASRPQDRQFILSSKKLLLSDSGFYLCAWGVGTGSYEQYFGPGTRLTVT.

V and J are TRBV12-3 or TRBV12-4 and TRBJ1-2; TCRdb indicates TRBD1, and absent DNA this call remains unverified. This CDR3 comprises 13 residues. CDR3 residues: CASSNDRKYGYTF.

The chain employs TRBV6-1 and TRBJ1-4. Looked up from germline, CDR1 is MNHNS and CDR2 is SASEGT. The CDR3 consists of 14 residues. CDR3 sequence: CATAEGLLNEKLFF.

The chain recombines TRBV10-3 with TRBJ2-3; the TRBD1 assignment by TCRdb is unverifiable without DNA. CDR3 length: 17 amino acids. Germline V gene lookup returns CDR1 ENHRY and CDR2 SYGVKD. CDR3 residues: CAISGGLVGQGTDTQYF.

The V call is TRBV12-3 or TRBV12-4, the J call TRBJ1-5; with no DNA, the TCRdb D assignment of TRBD1 cannot be verified. The length of the CDR3 is 19 residues. This CDR3 is CASSLRTASGKTVNQPQHF.

The V gene is TRBV7-2, the J gene TRBJ1-3. Germline values: CDR1 SGHTA, CDR2 FQGNSA. This CDR3 spans 14 amino acids. The CDR3 here is CASSFSGSGNTIYF.

This chain uses TRBV7-2 with TRBJ1-1; TCRdb picks TRBD1, but there is no DNA to check that call. Germline-derived CDR1 and CDR2 are SGHTA and FQGNSA. This CDR3 spans 12 amino acids. CDR3 sequence reads: CASKTGVTEAFF.

The chain employs TRBV5-1 and TRBJ1-2; TCRdb reports TRBD1, a call that lacks DNA to check it against. The CDR3 length is 15 residues. Germline CDR1 SGHRS, CDR2 YFSETQ. CDR3 sequence: CASSPHTTGARGYTF.

This chain connects TRBV30 to TRBJ2-7; TCRdb's D gene call, TRBD2, goes unchecked for lack of DNA. CDR3 size: 15 residues. Germline CDR1 is GTSNPN and CDR2 is SVGIG (reference sequence). CDR3 loop: CAWSVGGINPYEQYF. The full variable domain, with the rest looked up from reference TRBV30 and TRBJ2-7, is SQTIHQWPATLVQPVGSPLSLECTVEGTSNPNLYWYRQAAGRGLQLLFYSVGIGQISSEVPQNLSASRPQDRQFILSSKKLLLSDSGFYLCAWSVGGINPYEQYFGPGTRLTVT.

The V gene is TRBV5-1, the J gene TRBJ2-3; checking the TCRdb D call of TRBD2 is not possible without DNA. The CDR3 is 17 residues long. The V gene's germline CDR1 is SGHRS and CDR2 YFSETQ. Here the CDR3 reads CASSAARTSGSTDTQYF.

The J gene is TRBJ1-5, the V gene TRBV29-1; no DNA is available, so the TRBD1 call from TCRdb remains unchecked. The CDR3 has 15 amino acids. Germline CDR1 SQVTM, CDR2 ANQGSEA. The CDR3 loop is CSVAGSTGFNQPQHF.

The chain combines TRBV4-3 with TRBJ1-1; TCRdb lists TRBD1, though no DNA is available to test this call. The germline V gene encodes CDR1 LGHNA and CDR2 YSLEER. The CDR3 covers 15 residues. CDR3 protein: CASSQEGRGRPEAFF.

The chain couples TRBV18 to TRBJ2-7; TCRdb gives TRBD2 as the D gene, but with no DNA this cannot be confirmed. CDR3 length: 13 residues. Germline CDR1 and CDR2: KGHSH and LQKENI. CDR3 protein: CASSPRLADEQYF.

The chain is built from TRBV27 and TRBJ1-4; TCRdb's D call of TRBD1 is untestable without DNA. Per the germline V gene, CDR1 is MNHEY and CDR2 is SMNVEV (reference sequence). The length of the CDR3 is 15 residues. This CDR3 reads CASPLGGSVNEKLFF.

V is TRBV7-8 and J is TRBJ2-2. Germline loops: CDR1 SGHVS, CDR2 FQNEAQ. This CDR3 spans 13 amino acids. CDR3 loop: CASSLPTAGELFF.

The chain recombines TRBV12-3 or TRBV12-4 with TRBJ2-7; the TRBD1 assignment by TCRdb is unverifiable without DNA. This CDR3 spans 15 amino acids. The CDR3 sequence is CASSFLQGGIDEQYF.

The chain employs TRBV4-2 and TRBJ1-6. This CDR3 comprises 13 residues. Germline CDR1 is LGHNA and CDR2 is YNFKEQ. The CDR3 sequence is CASSLGVRSPLHF.

This clonotype is labeled medium-sized based on frequency. The CDR3 spells CASSLGRQNEQFF. The chain is built from TRBV18 and TRBJ2-1. Germline V CDR1 and CDR2: KGHSH, LQKENI. The CDR3 totals 13 residues.

J is TRBJ2-1 and V is TRBV11-2; the D gene TCRdb calls, TRBD2, cannot be checked with no DNA. This CDR3 spans 12 amino acids. The germline CDR1 and CDR2 sequences are SGHAT and FQNNGV. The CDR3 is CASSPAFSGKFF.

The genes are TRBV29-1 and TRBJ1-1; with no DNA, the TCRdb D assignment of TRBD1 cannot be verified. Germline CDR1 reads SQVTM; CDR2 reads ANQGSEA. The CDR3 runs 12 residues. This CDR3 is CSVLQGNTEAFF.

This chain connects TRBV12-3 or TRBV12-4 to TRBJ2-1; TCRdb's D call, TRBD1, is unchecked because there is no DNA. CDR3 size: 16 residues. CDR3 in amino acids: CASMKLGGPAYNEQFF.

This chain joins TRBV30 and TRBJ1-5; checking the TCRdb D call of TRBD1 is not possible without DNA. The CDR3 loop spans 15 amino acids. Germline CDR1 reads GTSNPN; CDR2 reads SVGIG (reference sequence). CDR3 region: CAWSGGDYSNQPQHF.

The V gene is TRBV30, the J gene TRBJ1-5; TCRdb picks TRBD1, but there is no DNA to check that call. This CDR3 is 15 amino acids long. Germline CDR1 is GTSNPN and CDR2 is SVGIG (reference sequence). CDR3 sequence: CAWSWGTASNQPQHF.